One sample yielded the 26 T cell receptor beta chains listed below, sequenced in a study of identical twins. TCRdb reprocessed the 5' RACE reads via MiXCR and lists one record per CDR3 protein. Of 500,000 or so distinct CDR3 sequences in the sample, approximately 22% are singletons; the top ten hold around 0.9%. This same sample was also part of a study on T cells expressing NK-cell markers.

Sequencing input: CD4+ T cells sorted from blood. The receptor set was obtained from a woman younger than 35 in good health.

This clonotype was detected only a few times. This chain uses TRBV7-9 with TRBJ2-2; D is possibly TRBD2 (6 bases). Germline V gives CDR1 SEHNR, CDR2 FQNEAQ (reference sequence). The CDR3 runs 16 residues. V was trimmed by 6 bases and J by 0 bases, leaving 14 bases between them. Here the CDR3 reads CASRPWVAANTGELFF. The CDR3 bases are TGTGCCAGCAGACCTTGGGTAGCGGCGAACACCGGGGAGCTGTTTTTT.

This clonotype was counted at least ten times. The V gene is TRBV20-1, the J gene TRBJ1-6; 10 bases fit TRBD1. CDR1 and CDR2 (germline): DFQATT, SNEGSKA (reference sequence). V lost 1 base to trimming and J lost 10 bases; unmatched junction nucleotides: 4. This CDR3 is built from 14 residues. The CDR3 loop is CSARGDRGGSPLHF. CDR3 DNA sequence: TGCAGTGCTAGAGGGGACAGGGGAGGGTCACCCCTCCACTTT.

This clonotype was seen at least ten times. The chain uses TRBV7-2 and TRBJ2-1, with 8 bases identical to TRBD2. V shed 4 bases and J 3 bases; nucleotides not matched to a gene: 5. This CDR3 spans 15 amino acids. CDR1 is SGHTA, CDR2 FQGNSA, per germline. The CDR3 protein is CASSSFSGIYNEQFF. DNA for the CDR3: TGTGCCAGCAGCTCATTTAGCGGGATCTACAATGAGCAGTTCTTC.

This clonotype was found many times. This chain connects TRBV20-1 to TRBJ2-3; D not resolved. The germline V gene has CDR1 DFQATT and CDR2 SNEGSKA (reference sequence). CDR3 length equals 12 residues. Trimming pared 3 bases from V and 4 bases from J, leaving 8 bases between. The CDR3 bases are TGCAGTGCTAGGGACCCGCCAGATACGCAGTATTTT. Translation: CSARDPPDTQYF.

This clonotype was detected ten times or more. The chain couples TRBV9 to TRBJ2-1; 8 positions match TRBD2. The ends lost 2 bases at V and 3 bases at J; junction bases unmatched: 4. The CDR3 has 15 amino acids. Germline values: CDR1 SGDLS, CDR2 YYNGEE. CDR3 bases: TGTGCCAGCAGCGTTACTAGCGGAGGCTACAATGAGCAGTTCTTC. Its translation: CASSVTSGGYNEQFF.

This clonotype was seen a handful of times. This chain connects TRBV12-3 or TRBV12-4 to TRBJ1-4, with D uncertain. Trimming cost V 5 bases and J 8 bases, with 12 bases left between them. The CDR3 length is 13 residues. This chain's CDR3 is CASSPRTEEKLFF. The CDR3 region has the DNA TGTGCCAGCAGTCCCCGTACGGAGGAAAAACTGTTTTTT.

This clonotype was detected a few times. The chain joins TRBV7-2 to TRBJ2-3, with no clear D. Germline CDR1 and CDR2: SGHTA and FQGNSA. This CDR3 spans 12 amino acids. Between the trimmed V and J ends, which lost 4 bases and 6 bases, there was a span of 8 bases. CDR3 in amino acids: CASSSFRDTQYF. CDR3 bases: TGTGCCAGCAGCTCGTTTAGGGATACGCAGTATTTT. Based on the CDR3 plus reference TRBV7-2 and TRBJ2-3, the full variable domain is GAGVSQSPSNKVTEKGKDVELRCDPISGHTALYWYRQSLGQGLEFLIYFQGNSAPDKSGLPSDRFSAERTGGSVSTLTIQRTQQEDSAVYLCASSSFRDTQYFGPGTRLTVL.

The chain employs TRBV20-1 and TRBJ2-5, with TRBD2 identical over 11 bases. The CDR3 runs to 15 residues. Germline loops: CDR1 DFQATT, CDR2 SNEGSKA (reference sequence). The junction had 10 bases not matched to a gene; V was cut back by 3 bases and J by 7 bases. CDR3 in DNA: TGCAGTGCTAGGGTGCGACTAGCGGGATTGCGGACCCAGTACTTC. As protein: CSARVRLAGLRTQYF.

This clonotype showed up just a few times. The chain combines TRBV9 with TRBJ2-1; 11 nucleotides line up with TRBD2. Trimming took 2 bases from V and 10 from J; bases not matched to a gene: 8. The CDR3 covers 15 residues. Germline CDR1 and CDR2: SGDLS and YYNGEE. CDR3 sequence (DNA): TGTGCCAGCAGCGTCGCCGGGACTAGCGGCGGGGAGCAGTTCTTC. It encodes CASSVAGTSGGEQFF.

This clonotype came up a few times. V is TRBV21-1 and J is TRBJ1-2; whether TRBD1, the table's D call, matches the DNA was not checked. TRBV21-1 is termed a pseudogene. This CDR3 comprises 18 residues. In DNA form, the CDR3 reads TGTGCCAGCAGCAAATCCGGCCCCGAACATCAGGGGGCGCGGGGCTACACCTTC. Translation gives CASSKSGPEHQGARGYTF.

This clonotype occurred a few times. This rearrangement joins TRBV20-1 to TRBJ1-5; no clear D gene. The V and J ends lost 1 base and 1 base respectively, with 5 bases between them. Germline CDR1 and CDR2: DFQATT and SNEGSKA (reference sequence). The length of the CDR3 is 13 residues. DNA of the CDR3: TGCAGTGCTAGAGGGGCGAGCAATCAGCCCCAGCATTTT. Protein sequence: CSARGASNQPQHF.

The CDR3 protein is CASSWGQGKGYTF. The CDR3 bases are TGTGCCAGCAGCTGGGGACAGGGAAAGGGCTACACCTTC. The chain couples TRBV3-1 to TRBJ1-2; TRBD1 agrees at 9 bases. The trim removed 5 bases at V and 8 bases at J, leaving 6 bases unmatched. In germline, CDR1 is LGHDT, CDR2 YNNKEL (reference sequence). CDR3 size: 13 residues.

The V call is TRBV10-3, the J call TRBJ1-2; D remains unclear. This CDR3 spans 11 amino acids. Trimming shortened V by 10 bases and J by 3 bases, and 9 bases separated the two germline ends. In germline, CDR1 is ENHRY, CDR2 SYGVKD. The CDR3 DNA sequence: TGTGCCACCCGGTTGGACTATGGCTACACCTTC. This sequence encodes CATRLDYGYTF.

The V gene is TRBV20-1, the J gene TRBJ1-4; D gene unclear. The germline gives CDR1 DFQATT, CDR2 SNEGSKA (reference sequence). There are 13 residues in the CDR3. Trimming cost V 5 bases and J 8 bases, with 15 bases left between them. The DNA of the CDR3 is TGCAGTGCTCGAGGCCTGGGCGACGAAAAACTGTTTTTT. It specifies CSARGLGDEKLFF.

This clonotype was seen only a few times. J is TRBJ2-5 and V is TRBV12-3 or TRBV12-4; 9 bases agree with TRBD2. Trimming cost V 3 bases and J 5 bases; bases outside gene matches: 10. CDR3 length equals 16 residues. The CDR3 DNA follows: TGTGCCAGCAGTTTTTTGCGGGGGGGCCGGAGGGAGACCCAGTACTTC. Its translation is CASSFLRGGRRETQYF.

V gene TRBV29-1 combines with J gene TRBJ2-3, with 8 nucleotides matching TRBD1. The CDR3 length is 14 residues. Germline assignment: CDR1 SQVTM and CDR2 ANQGSEA. V shed 8 bases and J 0 bases; nucleotides not matched to a gene: 7. For the CDR3, the DNA is TGCAGCACCGCAGGGGGCTTAAGCACAGATACGCAGTATTTT. It specifies CSTAGGLSTDTQYF.

The table lists this clonotype with many counts. The CDR3 coding sequence is TGTGCCAGCAGTCTGAGACAGGCGGGGCAGCCCCAGCATTTT. It codes for CASSLRQAGQPQHF. The chain carries TRBV12-3 or TRBV12-4 and TRBJ1-5, with D possibly TRBD1 on 6 matching bases. The germline V and J ends were trimmed by 5 bases and 7 bases, with 15 bases remaining between them. This CDR3 has 14 amino acids.

This clonotype was counted ten times or more. This chain connects TRBV20-1 to TRBJ2-7; 7 nucleotides line up with TRBD2. J gave up 5 bases and V 0 bases, and 10 bases lay outside the gene matches. The CDR3 contains 15 residues. Germline V gene data show CDR1 as DFQATT and CDR2 as SNEGSKA (reference sequence). The CDR3 coding sequence is TGCAGTGCTAGAGATGCGGGAGCCAGGTCTCACGAGCAGTACTTC. This translates into CSARDAGARSHEQYF.

This clonotype was counted a single time. The chain has TRBV20-1 and TRBJ2-3, with TRBD2 identical over 11 bases. CDR1 and CDR2 (germline): DFQATT, SNEGSKA (reference sequence). The CDR3 covers 13 residues. The CDR3 sequence: CSPIAGGSDTQYF. The CDR3 nucleotides read TGCAGCCCTATAGCGGGGGGGTCGGATACGCAGTATTTT.

Ten or more counts support this clonotype. The gene calls are TRBV24-1 and TRBJ2-2; D possibly corresponds to TRBD1 (6 bases). CDR1 is KGHDR, CDR2 SFDVKD, per germline. The CDR3 contains 15 residues. V was trimmed by 4 bases and J by 5 bases, leaving 13 bases between them. Here the CDR3 reads CATSDHRAGTGELFF. The CDR3 DNA reads TGTGCCACCAGTGACCACAGGGCTGGAACCGGGGAGCTGTTTTTT.

V gene TRBV27 combines with J gene TRBJ2-7, with D possibly being TRBD2 (6 bases). V dropped 1 base and J dropped 1 base, with 11 bases sitting between them. The CDR3 sequence is 15 residues long. CDR1 and CDR2 (germline): MNHEY, SMNVEV (reference sequence). CDR3 bases: TGTGCCAGCAGTTTATGGGGGACTTCGTCCTACGAGCAGTACTTC. Protein: CASSLWGTSSYEQYF.

In this sample, this clonotype turned up a few times. The rearrangement joins TRBV20-1 to TRBJ2-7; 9 bases map to TRBD1. This CDR3 has 14 amino acids. CDR1 and CDR2 from the germline V gene are DFQATT and SNEGSKA (reference sequence). Trimming at V came to 6 bases and at J to 3 bases, leaving 9 bases not matched to a gene. DNA for the CDR3: TGCAGTGCCCGGCCGGGACAGGGTCGCTACGAGCAGTACTTC. It yields the protein CSARPGQGRYEQYF.

The rearrangement links TRBV6-5 to TRBJ1-1; D possibly corresponds to TRBD1 (5 bases). Germline V gene lookup returns CDR1 MNHEY and CDR2 SVGAGI. V was trimmed by 4 bases and J by 5 bases, leaving 23 bases between them. CDR3 length: 17 amino acids. Here the CDR3 DNA reads TGTGCCAGCAGTTCGGAGTGGGGGACCTCTCGGAAAACTGAAGCTTTCTTT. This gives the protein CASSSEWGTSRKTEAFF.

V is TRBV20-1 and J is TRBJ1-1, with D tentatively TRBD1 (6 bases). The V gene lost 0 bases and the J gene lost 3 bases, with 11 bases spanning the gap. Germline CDR1 is DFQATT and CDR2 is SNEGSKA (reference sequence). This CDR3 region has 14 residues. DNA of the CDR3: TGCAGTGCTAGAGAGGGGGCTGATTACACTGAAGCTTTCTTT. It codes for CSAREGADYTEAFF.

The J gene is TRBJ1-1, the V gene TRBV30; D possibly corresponds to TRBD1 (6 bases). Germline loops: CDR1 GTSNPN, CDR2 SVGIG (reference sequence). V was clipped by 2 bases and J by 4 bases, with 11 bases between them. The CDR3 covers 13 residues. The CDR3 bases are TGTGCCTGGAGTCGGGGGCTTGTCACTGAAGCTTTCTTT. Its translation is CAWSRGLVTEAFF.

The chain links TRBV2 to TRBJ1-5; tentative D call: TRBD1 (6 bases). The V gene's germline CDR1 is SNHLY and CDR2 FYNNEI. CDR3 size: 14 residues. Trimming left V 6 bases short and J 1 base short, with 10 bases between. In nucleotides, the CDR3 is TGTGCCAGCAGAGCGGGACACAGCAATCAGCCCCAGCATTTT. This translates into CASRAGHSNQPQHF.